This TCR beta chain is from a study of T cells in localized non-small cell lung cancer. Study findings and constraints: Tumor trailed uninvolved adjacent lung in T cell clonality, which peaked there. Heterogeneity remains possible, as sequencing covered one tumor region only. Out of the top 100 tumor clones, a median roughly 50 were seen in adjacent lung.

On this clone: Antigen: not known.

Here immunoSEQ multiplex PCR was the method, and the copy in TCRdb shows in-frame clones only, minus some. The sample comprises around 1,500 clones, roughly 25% of which are singletons, and roughly a tenth rests with the top ten. Neighbouring lung, lacking atypia, was collected no less than 2 cm away from the tumor margin. V was pared by 5 bases and J by 5 bases, with 11 bases between. Per germline, CDR1 SGHVT and CDR2 SQSDAQ. The CDR3 has 13 amino acids. The receptor was derived from a male donor older than 55 with stage II lung adenocarcinoma. This chain uses TRBV7-4 with TRBJ2-3; D assignment may be TRBD1 or TRBD2 (5 bases each). The source was normal lung tissue next to the tumor, collected before any cancer treatment. The CDR3: CASSEGPQDTQYF. The DNA of the CDR3 is TGTGCCAGCAGCGAGGGGCCGCAAGATACGCAGTATTTT.